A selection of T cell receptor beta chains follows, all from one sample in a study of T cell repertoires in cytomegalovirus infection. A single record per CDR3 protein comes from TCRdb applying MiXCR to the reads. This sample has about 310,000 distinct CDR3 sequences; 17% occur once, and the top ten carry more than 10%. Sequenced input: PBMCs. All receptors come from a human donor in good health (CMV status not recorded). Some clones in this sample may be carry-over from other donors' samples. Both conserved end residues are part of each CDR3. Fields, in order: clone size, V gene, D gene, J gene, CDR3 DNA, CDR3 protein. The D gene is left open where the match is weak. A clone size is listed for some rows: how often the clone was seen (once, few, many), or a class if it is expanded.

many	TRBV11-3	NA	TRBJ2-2	TGTGCCAGCAGCCCCCTAAGGGCCGGGGAGCTGTTTTTT	CASSPLRAGELFF
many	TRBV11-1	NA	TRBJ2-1	TGTGCCAGCAGCATTAGCGCAAAGTCCTACAATGAGCAGTTCTTC	CASSISAKSYNEQFF
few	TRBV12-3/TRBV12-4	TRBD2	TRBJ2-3	TGTGCCAGCCAGGGCCTAGCGGGAAACCACAGCACAGATACGCAGTATTTT	CASQGLAGNHSTDTQYF
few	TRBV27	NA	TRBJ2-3	TGTGCCAGCAGTTTAAGCGGTCGAGGGGAAAGGGTCACAGATACGCAGTATTTT	CASSLSGRGERVTDTQYF
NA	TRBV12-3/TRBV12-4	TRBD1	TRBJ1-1	TGTGCCAGCAGTTCCGTTGGACAGGGCCCCACTGAAGCTTTCTTT	CASSSVGQGPTEAFF
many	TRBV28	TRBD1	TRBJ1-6	TGTGCCAGCAGCCTCGACAGGGACTGGTCACCCCTCCACTTT	CASSLDRDWSPLHF
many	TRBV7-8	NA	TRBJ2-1	TGTGCCAGCAGCTACCGCGGGGTATCCTACAATGAGCAGTTCTTC	CASSYRGVSYNEQFF
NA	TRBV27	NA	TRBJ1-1	TGTGCCAGCAGTTTGTCCCTGGGGGGTAACACTGAAGCTTTCTTT	CASSLSLGGNTEAFF
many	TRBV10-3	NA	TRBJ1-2	TGTGCCACCACAGGGAGCTATGGCTACACCTTC	CATTGSYGYTF
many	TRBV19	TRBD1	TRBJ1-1	TGTGCCAGTAGTATTCTCGGGACAGGAATCACTGAAGCTTTCTTT	CASSILGTGITEAFF
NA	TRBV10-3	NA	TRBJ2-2	TGTGCCATCAGTGAGTCGTCCAGTTCGTACACCGGGGAGCTGTTTTTT	CAISESSSSYTGELFF
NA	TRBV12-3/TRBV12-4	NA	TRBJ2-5	TGTGCCAGCAGGTACGCAGAGGAGACCCAGTACTTC	CASRYAEETQYF
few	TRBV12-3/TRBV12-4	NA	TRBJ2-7	TGTGCCAGCAGAGAGGACGGGACCTACGAGCAGTACTTC	CASREDGTYEQYF
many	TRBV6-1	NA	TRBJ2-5	TGTGCCAGCAGGGAGACAGTTCAAGAGACCCAGTACTTC	CASRETVQETQYF
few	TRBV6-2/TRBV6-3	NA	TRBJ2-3	TGTGCCAGCAGTAAGCGAAGGGGGTTTGGGGCAGATACGCAGTATTTT	CASSKRRGFGADTQYF
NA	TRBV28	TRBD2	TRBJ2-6	TGTGCCAGCAGTTTTGGGGGGGGGATTTTCTCTGGGGCCAACGTCCTGACTTTC	CASSFGGGIFSGANVLTF
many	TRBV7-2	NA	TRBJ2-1	TGTGCCAGCAGCTTAGCCTCTTGGAGCGGTGAGCAGTTCTTC	CASSLASWSGEQFF
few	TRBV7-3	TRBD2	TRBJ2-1	TGTGCCAGCAGCTCGGACGGACTAGCGGGTCGGAGTGAGCAGTTCTTC	CASSSDGLAGRSEQFF
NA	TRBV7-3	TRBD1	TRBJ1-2	TGTGCCAGCAGCACACGCCCAAGACAGGGAAGCTACACCTTC	CASSTRPRQGSYTF
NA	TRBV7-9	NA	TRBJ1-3	TGTGCCAGCAGCACCCGGGTGGGCCCAGGAAACACCATATATTTT	CASSTRVGPGNTIYF
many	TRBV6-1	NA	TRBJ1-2	TGTGCCAGCAGTGAGTCCTACTATGGCTACACCTTC	CASSESYYGYTF
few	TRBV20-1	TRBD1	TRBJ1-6	TGCAGTGCTAGATTGACAGGGGATTCACCCCTCCACTTT	CSARLTGDSPLHF
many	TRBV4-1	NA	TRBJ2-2	TGCGCCAGCAGCCAAAGACGGCGTGGGACTGGAAACACCGGGGAGCTGTTTTTT	CASSQRRRGTGNTGELFF
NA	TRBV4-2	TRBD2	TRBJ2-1	TGTGCCAGCAGCCAGAGGATCGGGACTAGCGGTCTTCATGAGCAGTTCTTC	CASSQRIGTSGLHEQFF
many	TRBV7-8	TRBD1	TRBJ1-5	TGTGCCAGCAGCTCTCCGGGACAGGGATACTCACTTAGCAATCAGCCCCAGCATTTT	CASSSPGQGYSLSNQPQHF
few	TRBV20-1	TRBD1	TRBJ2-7	TGCAGTGCGCTTTCCGGGACAGGGAAAGAACACGAGCAGTACTTC	CSALSGTGKEHEQYF
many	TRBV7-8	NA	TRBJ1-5	TGTGCCAGCAGCTTAACTAAACTGACAGTCGGTCAGCCCCAGCATTTT	CASSLTKLTVGQPQHF
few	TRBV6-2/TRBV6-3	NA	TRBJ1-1	TGTGCCAGCAGCTACCAGGGCATGAACACTGAAGCTTTCTTT	CASSYQGMNTEAFF
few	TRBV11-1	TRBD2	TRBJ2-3	TGTGCCAGCAGCCCTTACGGGGGGATCACAGATACGCAGTATTTT	CASSPYGGITDTQYF
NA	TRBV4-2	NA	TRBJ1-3	TGTGCCAGCAGCCAAGCCTACAGGGTCTCCGGAAACACCATATATTTT	CASSQAYRVSGNTIYF
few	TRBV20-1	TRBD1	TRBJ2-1	TGCAGTGCTAGAGATTCGGGGACAGGGTTTCTTAATGAGCAGTTCTTC	CSARDSGTGFLNEQFF
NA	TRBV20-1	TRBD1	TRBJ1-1	TGCAGTGCTAGCGACAGGGGGAACACTGAAGCTTTCTTT	CSASDRGNTEAFF
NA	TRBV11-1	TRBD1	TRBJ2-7	TGTGCCAGCAGCCCGGGACAGGGAGAATCCTACGAGCAGTACTTC	CASSPGQGESYEQYF
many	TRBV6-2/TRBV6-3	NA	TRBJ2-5	TGTGCCAGAAAGGGGAAAGAGACCCAGTACTTC	CARKGKETQYF
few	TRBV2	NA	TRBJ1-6	TGTGCCAGCAGTGAAGGGCAGCTCGGATCACCCCTCCACTTT	CASSEGQLGSPLHF
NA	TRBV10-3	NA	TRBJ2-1	TGTGCCATGGGGCGGACTGGCGTGGACGAGCAGTTCTTC	CAMGRTGVDEQFF
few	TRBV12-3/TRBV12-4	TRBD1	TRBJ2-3	TGTGCCAGCAGCCAGGACAGGAGCACAGATACGCAGTATTTT	CASSQDRSTDTQYF
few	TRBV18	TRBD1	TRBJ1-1	TGTGCCAGCTCACCAAGGGGTGTACAGGGGCTATTCATGAACACTGAAGCTTTCTTT	CASSPRGVQGLFMNTEAFF
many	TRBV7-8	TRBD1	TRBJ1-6	TGTGCCAGCAGCCCCCGAGACAGGGGTGCGTCACCCCTCCACTTT	CASSPRDRGASPLHF
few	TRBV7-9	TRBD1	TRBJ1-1	TGTGCCAGCAGCGCCCGACAGGGCTCCCCGGACACTGAAGCTTTCTTT	CASSARQGSPDTEAFF
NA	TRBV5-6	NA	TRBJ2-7	TGTGCCAGCAGCCGACCGAGGGCCCTCGAGCAGTACTTC	CASSRPRALEQYF
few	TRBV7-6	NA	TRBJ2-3	TGTGCCAGCAGCTTAGTCTGGCGACCCACAGATACGCAGTATTTT	CASSLVWRPTDTQYF
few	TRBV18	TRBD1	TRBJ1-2	TGTGCCAGCTCACCACCCGGACAGGGGTTCTCAGGGGATGGCTACACCTTC	CASSPPGQGFSGDGYTF
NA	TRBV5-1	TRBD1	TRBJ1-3	TGCGCCAGCAGGAGGGGGTCGGACAGGGGGCCTGGAAACACCATATATTTT	CASRRGSDRGPGNTIYF
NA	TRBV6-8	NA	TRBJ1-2	TGTGCCAGCAGTTACAAAGGTGGCTACACCTTC	CASSYKGGYTF
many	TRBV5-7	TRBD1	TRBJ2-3	TGTGCCAGCAGCGCGGATATGAAGGACAGGGACACAGATACGCAGTATTTT	CASSADMKDRDTDTQYF
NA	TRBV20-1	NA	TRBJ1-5	TGCAGTGCTAGAGGCGGGGCGAGCAATCAGCCCCAGCATTTT	CSARGGASNQPQHF
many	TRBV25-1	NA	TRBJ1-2	TGTGCCAGCAGTGAATTCGACGTTTACACCTTC	CASSEFDVYTF
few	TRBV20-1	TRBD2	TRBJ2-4	TGCAGTGCTAGAGATCAGACTAGCGGGGGAAATAAAAACATTCAGTACTTC	CSARDQTSGGNKNIQYF
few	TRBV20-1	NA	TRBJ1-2	TGCAGTGCTAGAAGTACCGGCAGTGGAGCTTCGTATGGCTACACCTTC	CSARSTGSGASYGYTF
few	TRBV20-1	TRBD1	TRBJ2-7	TGCAGTGCTAGCGCTAGACAGGGGGCTCCCTACGAGCAGTACTTC	CSASARQGAPYEQYF
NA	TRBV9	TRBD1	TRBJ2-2	TGTGCCAGCAGCCCCCTTTGGACAGGGGGAAACACCGGGGAGCTGTTTTTT	CASSPLWTGGNTGELFF
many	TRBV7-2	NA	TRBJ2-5	TGTGCCAGCTCCGCGCGTATTGAAGAGACCCAGTACTTC	CASSARIEETQYF
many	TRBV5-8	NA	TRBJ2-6	TGTGCCAGCAGCTTGGCCTTGAACACCGGGGCCAACGTCCTGACTTTC	CASSLALNTGANVLTF
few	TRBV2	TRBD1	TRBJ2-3	TGTGCCAGCGAGCGGAACAGGGGGGTCATGGATACGCAGTATTTT	CASERNRGVMDTQYF
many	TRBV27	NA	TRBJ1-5	TGTGCCAGCAGTCCCCGTGGAAGGGGAAGCCAGCCCCAGCATTTT	CASSPRGRGSQPQHF
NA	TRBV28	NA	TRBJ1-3	TGTGCCAGCAGTTCCGGGACAATGATTGCTGGAAACACCATATATTTT	CASSSGTMIAGNTIYF